What follows describes a single TCR beta chain. Germline V gives CDR1 GTSNPN, CDR2 SVGIG (reference sequence). V lost 0 bases and J lost 4; bases outside the gene matches: 4. This CDR3 is 14 amino acids long. This sample is drawn from a study of technical replicates of blood from a few donors. Repertoires were generated with immunoSEQ multiplex PCR, while TCRdb's copy carries only in-frame clones and drops some. The sample consists of tens of thousands of clones, approximately 95% of them appearing once. This sequence was found in a human donor in good health. Sequenced sample: T cells isolated from PBMCs. This chain uses TRBV30 with TRBJ2-7; TRBD2 matches 9 bases. For the CDR3, the DNA is TGTGCCTGGAGTGTAGGTAGCGGGAGATACGAGCAGTACTTC. Translation gives CAWSVGSGRYEQYF.